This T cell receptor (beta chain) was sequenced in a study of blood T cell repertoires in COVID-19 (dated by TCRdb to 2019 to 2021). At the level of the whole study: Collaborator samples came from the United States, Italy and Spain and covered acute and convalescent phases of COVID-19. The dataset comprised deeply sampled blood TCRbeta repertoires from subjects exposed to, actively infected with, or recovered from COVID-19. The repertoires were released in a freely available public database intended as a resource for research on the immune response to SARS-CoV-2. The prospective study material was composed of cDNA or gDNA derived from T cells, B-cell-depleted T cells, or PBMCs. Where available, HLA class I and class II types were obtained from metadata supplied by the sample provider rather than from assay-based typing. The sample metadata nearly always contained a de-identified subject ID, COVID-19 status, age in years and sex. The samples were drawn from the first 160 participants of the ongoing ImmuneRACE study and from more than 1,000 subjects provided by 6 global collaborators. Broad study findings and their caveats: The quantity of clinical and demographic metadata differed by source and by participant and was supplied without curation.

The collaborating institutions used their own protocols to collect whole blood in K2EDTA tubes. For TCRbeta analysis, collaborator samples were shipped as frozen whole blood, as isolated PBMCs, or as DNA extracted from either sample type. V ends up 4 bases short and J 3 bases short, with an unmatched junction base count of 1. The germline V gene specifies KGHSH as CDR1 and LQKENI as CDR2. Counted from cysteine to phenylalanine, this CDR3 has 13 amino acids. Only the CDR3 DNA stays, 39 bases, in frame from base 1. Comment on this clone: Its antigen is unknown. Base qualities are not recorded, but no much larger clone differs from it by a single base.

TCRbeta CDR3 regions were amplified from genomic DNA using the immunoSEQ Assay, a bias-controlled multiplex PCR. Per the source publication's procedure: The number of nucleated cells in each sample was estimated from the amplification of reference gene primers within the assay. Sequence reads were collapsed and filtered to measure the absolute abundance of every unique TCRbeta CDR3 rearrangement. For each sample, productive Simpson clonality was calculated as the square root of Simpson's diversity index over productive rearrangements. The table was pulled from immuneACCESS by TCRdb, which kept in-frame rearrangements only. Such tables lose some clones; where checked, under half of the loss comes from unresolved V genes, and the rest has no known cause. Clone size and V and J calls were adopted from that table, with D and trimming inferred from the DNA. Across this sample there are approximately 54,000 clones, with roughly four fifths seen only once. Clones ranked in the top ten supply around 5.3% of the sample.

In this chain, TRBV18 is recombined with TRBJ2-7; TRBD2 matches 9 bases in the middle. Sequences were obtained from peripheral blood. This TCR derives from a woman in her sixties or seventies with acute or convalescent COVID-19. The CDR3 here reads CASSRTSDYEQYF. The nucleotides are TGTGCCAGCTCACGGACTAGCGACTACGAGCAGTACTTC.